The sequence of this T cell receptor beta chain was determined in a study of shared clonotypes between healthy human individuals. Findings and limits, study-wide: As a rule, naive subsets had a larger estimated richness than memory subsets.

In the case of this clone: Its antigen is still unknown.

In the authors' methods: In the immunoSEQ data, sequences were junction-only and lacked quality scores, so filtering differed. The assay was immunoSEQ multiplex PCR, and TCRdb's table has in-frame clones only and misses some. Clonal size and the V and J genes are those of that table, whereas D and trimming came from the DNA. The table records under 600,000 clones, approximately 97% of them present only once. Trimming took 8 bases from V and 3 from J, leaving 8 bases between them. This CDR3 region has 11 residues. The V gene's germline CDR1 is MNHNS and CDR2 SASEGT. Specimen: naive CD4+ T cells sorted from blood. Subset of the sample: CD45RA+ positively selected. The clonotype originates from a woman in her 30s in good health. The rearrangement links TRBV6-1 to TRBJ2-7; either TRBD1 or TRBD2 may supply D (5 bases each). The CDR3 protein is CASGTVYEQYF. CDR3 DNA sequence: TGTGCCAGCGGGACCGTCTACGAGCAGTACTTC.